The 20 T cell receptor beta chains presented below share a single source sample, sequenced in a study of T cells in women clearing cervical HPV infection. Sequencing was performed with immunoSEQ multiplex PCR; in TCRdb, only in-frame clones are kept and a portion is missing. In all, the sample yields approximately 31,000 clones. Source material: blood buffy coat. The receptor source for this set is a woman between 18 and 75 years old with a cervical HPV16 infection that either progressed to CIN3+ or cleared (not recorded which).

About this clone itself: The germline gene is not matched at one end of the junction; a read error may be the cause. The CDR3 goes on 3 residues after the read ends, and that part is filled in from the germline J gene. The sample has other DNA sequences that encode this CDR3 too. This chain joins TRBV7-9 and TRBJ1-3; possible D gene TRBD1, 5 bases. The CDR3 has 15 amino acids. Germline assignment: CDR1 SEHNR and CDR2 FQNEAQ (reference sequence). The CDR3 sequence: CASSWTPRSGNTIYF. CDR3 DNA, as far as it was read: TGTGCCAGCAGCTGGACACCCCGCTCTGGAAACACA.

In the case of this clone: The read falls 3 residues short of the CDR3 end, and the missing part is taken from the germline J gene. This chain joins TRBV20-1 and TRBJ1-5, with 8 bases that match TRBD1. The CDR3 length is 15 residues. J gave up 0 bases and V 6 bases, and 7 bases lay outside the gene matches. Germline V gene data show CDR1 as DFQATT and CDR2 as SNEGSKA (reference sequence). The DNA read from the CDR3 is TGCAGTGCCCAAGGACAGGGCTATAGCAATCAGCCC. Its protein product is CSAQGQGYSNQP. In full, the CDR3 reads CSAQGQGYSNQPQHF.

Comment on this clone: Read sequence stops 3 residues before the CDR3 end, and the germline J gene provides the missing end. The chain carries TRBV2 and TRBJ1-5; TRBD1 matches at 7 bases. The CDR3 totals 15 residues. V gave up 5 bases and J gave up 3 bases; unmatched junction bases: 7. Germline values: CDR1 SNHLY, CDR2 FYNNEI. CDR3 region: CASSLGQANNQPQHF. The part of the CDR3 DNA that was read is TGTGCCAGCAGTCTAGGACAGGCTAACAATCAGCCC.

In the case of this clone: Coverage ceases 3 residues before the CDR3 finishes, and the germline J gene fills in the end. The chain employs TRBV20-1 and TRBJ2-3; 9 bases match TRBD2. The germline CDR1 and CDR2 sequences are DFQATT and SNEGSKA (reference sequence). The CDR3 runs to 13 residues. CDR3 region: CSYLAGAQETQYF. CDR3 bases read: TGCAGTTACTTAGCGGGAGCTCAAGAGACG.

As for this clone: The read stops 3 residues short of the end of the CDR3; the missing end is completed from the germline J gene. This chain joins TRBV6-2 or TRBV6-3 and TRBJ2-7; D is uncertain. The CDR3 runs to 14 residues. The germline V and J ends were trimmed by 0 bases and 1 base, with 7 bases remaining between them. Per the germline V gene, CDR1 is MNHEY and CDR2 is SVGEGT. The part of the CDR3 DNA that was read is TGTGCCAGCAGTTACTCCGCCAGTTCCTACGAG. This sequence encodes CASSYSASSYE. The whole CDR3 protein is CASSYSASSYEQYF.

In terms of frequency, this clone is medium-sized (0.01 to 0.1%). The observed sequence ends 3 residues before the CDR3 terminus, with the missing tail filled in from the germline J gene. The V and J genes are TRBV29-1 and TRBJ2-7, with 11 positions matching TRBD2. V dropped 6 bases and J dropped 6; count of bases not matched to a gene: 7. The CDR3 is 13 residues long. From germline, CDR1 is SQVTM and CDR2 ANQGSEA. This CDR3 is CSVAGTSGGEQYF. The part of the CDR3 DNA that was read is TGCAGCGTGGCCGGGACTAGCGGCGGCGAG.

The CDR3 protein is CASSLSESVRNEQFF. The CDR3 bases that were read are TGTGCCAGCAGTTTAAGCGAGTCGGTCCGCAATGAG. The chain couples TRBV28 to TRBJ2-1; D is unclear. The CDR3 extends 3 residues past the end of the read, so its final part is completed from the germline J gene. CDR1 is MDHEN, CDR2 SYDVKM, per germline. The CDR3 consists of 15 residues. V gave up 2 bases and J gave up 6 bases, with 14 bases separating them.

CDR3 DNA (partial): TGTGCCAGCAGCTTAGGAGGGCTCCCGGTAGAGACC. Translation gives CASSLGGLPVET. The complete CDR3 protein is CASSLGGLPVETQYF. The rearrangement uses TRBV7-2 and TRBJ2-5, with D perhaps TRBD2 (5 bases). The read terminates 3 residues ahead of where the CDR3 ends, so the germline J gene completes it. Trimming took off 1 base at V and 4 bases at J, with 13 bases between the two ends. CDR1 and CDR2 (germline): SGHTA, FQGNSA. This CDR3 spans 15 amino acids.

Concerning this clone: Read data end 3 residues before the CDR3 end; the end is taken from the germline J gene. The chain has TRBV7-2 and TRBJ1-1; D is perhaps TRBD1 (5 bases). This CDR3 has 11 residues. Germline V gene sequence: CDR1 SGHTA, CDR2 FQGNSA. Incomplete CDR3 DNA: TGTGCCAGCAGCTCAACAGGCGAA. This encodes CASSSTGE. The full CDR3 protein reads CASSSTGEAFF.

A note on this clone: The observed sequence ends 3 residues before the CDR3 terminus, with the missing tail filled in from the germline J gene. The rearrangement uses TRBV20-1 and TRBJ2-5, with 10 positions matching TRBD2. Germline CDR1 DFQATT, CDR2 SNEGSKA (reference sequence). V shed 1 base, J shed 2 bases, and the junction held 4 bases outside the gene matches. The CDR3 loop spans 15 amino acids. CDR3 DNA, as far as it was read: TGCAGTGCTAGAGGACTAGCGGGTAAACAAGAGACC. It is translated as CSARGLAGKQET. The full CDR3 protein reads CSARGLAGKQETQYF.

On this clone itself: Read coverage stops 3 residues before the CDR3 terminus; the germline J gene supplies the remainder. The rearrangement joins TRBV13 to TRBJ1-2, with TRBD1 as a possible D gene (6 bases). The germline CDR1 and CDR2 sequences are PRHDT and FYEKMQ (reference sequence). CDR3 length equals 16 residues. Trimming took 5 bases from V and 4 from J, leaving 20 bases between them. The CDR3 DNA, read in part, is TGTGCCAGCAGCCTCGGGGTGACAGGATTTATCTATGGC. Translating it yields CASSLGVTGFIYG. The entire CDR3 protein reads CASSLGVTGFIYGYTF.

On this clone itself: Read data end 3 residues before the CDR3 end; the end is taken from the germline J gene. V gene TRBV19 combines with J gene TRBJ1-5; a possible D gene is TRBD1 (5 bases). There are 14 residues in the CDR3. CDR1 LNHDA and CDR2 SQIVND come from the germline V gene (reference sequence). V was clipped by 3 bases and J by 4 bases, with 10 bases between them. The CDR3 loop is CASSIRQMNQPQHF. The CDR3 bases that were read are TGTGCCAGTAGTATCCGACAGATGAATCAGCCC.

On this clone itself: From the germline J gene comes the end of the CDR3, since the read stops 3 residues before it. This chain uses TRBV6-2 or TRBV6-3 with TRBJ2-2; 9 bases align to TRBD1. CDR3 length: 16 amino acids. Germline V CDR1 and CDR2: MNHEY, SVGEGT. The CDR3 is CASIKRSGTGRSPLFF. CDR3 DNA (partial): TGTGCCAGCATCAAAAGAAGCGGGACAGGGAGATCACCG.

The sequenced CDR3 bases are TGCGCCAGCAGCCCCCTAGCGGGGGGCCAAGATACG. Amino acid sequence: CASSPLAGGQDT. Given in full, the CDR3 is CASSPLAGGQDTQYF. J is TRBJ2-3 and V is TRBV5-1, with 11 bases lining up with TRBD2. The CDR3 extends 3 residues past the end of the read, so its final part is completed from the germline J gene. The germline V gene has CDR1 SGHRS and CDR2 YFSETQ. Germline trimming cut 4 bases from V and 5 bases from J; bases unmatched to any gene: 6. The CDR3 contains 15 residues.

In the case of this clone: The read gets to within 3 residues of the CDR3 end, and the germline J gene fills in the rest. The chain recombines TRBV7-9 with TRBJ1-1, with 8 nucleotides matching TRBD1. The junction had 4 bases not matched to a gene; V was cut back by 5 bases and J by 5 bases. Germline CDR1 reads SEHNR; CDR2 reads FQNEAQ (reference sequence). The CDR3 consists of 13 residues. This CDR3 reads CASSPGGGTEAFF. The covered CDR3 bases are TGTGCCAGCAGCCCAGGGGGCGGGACTGAA.

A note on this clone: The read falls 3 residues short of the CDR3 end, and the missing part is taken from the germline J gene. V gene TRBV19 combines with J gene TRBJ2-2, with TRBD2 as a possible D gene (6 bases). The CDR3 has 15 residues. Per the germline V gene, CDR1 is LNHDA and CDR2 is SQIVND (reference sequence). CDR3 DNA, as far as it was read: TGTGCCAGTAGTATGGCCGGGACTGGCTTTTCACCG. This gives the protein CASSMAGTGFSP. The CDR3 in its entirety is CASSMAGTGFSPLFF. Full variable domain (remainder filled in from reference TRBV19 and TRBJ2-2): DGGITQSPKYLFRKEGQNVTLSCEQNLNHDAMYWYRQDPGQGLRLIYYSQIVNDFQKGDIAEGYSVSREKKESFPLTVTSAQKNPTAFYLCASSMAGTGFSPLFFGEGSRLTVL.

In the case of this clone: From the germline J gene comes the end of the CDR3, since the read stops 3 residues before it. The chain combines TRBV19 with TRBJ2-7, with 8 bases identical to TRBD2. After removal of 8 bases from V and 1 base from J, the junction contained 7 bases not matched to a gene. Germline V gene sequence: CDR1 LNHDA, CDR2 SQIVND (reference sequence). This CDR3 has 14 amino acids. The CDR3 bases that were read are TGTGCCAGTGCTTTAGCGGGACCATCCTACGAG. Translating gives CASALAGPSYE. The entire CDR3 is CASALAGPSYEQYF.

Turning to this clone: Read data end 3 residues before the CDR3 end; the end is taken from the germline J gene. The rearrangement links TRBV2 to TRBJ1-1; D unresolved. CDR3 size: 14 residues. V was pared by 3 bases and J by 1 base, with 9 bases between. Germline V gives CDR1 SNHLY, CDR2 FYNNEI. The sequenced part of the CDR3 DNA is TGTGCCAGCAGTGACGTGTTCAGGAACACTGAA. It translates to CASSDVFRNTE. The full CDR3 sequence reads CASSDVFRNTEAFF.

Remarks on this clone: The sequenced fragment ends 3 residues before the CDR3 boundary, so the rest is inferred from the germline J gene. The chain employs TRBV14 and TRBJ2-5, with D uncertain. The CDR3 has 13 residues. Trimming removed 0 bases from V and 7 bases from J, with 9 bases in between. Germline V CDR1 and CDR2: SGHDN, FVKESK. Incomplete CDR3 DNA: TGTGCCAGCAGCCAAGAACACCGCGGGACC. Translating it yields CASSQEHRGT. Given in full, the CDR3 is CASSQEHRGTQYF.

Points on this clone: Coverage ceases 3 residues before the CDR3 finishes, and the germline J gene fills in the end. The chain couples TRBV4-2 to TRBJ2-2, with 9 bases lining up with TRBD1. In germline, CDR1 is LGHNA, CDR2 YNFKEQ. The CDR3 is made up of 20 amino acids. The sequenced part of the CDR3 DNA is TGTGCCAGCAGCCAAATAAGACAGGGGGAAAAAATCTCTGGGGCCAACGTG. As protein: CASSQIRQGEKISGANV. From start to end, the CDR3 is CASSQIRQGEKISGANVLFF.